This T cell receptor (beta chain) was captured in a study of blood T cell repertoires in COVID-19 (dated by TCRdb to 2018 to 2020). The study in broad terms: Collaborator samples came from the United States, Italy and Spain and covered acute and convalescent phases of COVID-19. The material from the prospective study consisted of cDNA or gDNA derived from T cells, B-cell-depleted T cells, or PBMCs. Subjects who had been exposed to COVID-19, were actively infected with it, or had recovered from it provided the deeply sampled blood TCRbeta repertoires that made up the dataset. The repertoires were made available in a free public database intended to serve as a resource for research on the immune response to SARS-CoV-2. The samples were drawn from two sources: the first 160 participants of the ongoing ImmuneRACE study, and 950 to 1,500 subjects contributed by 6 global collaborators. Sample metadata almost always included a de-identified subject ID, COVID-19 status, age in years and sex. HLA class I and class II types, where available, came from metadata supplied by the sample provider rather than from assay-based typing. Paper-wide results and their limitations: The quantity of clinical and demographic metadata differed by source and by participant and was supplied without curation.

TCRbeta CDR3 regions were amplified from genomic DNA using the immunoSEQ Assay, a bias-controlled multiplex PCR. In the original analysis: Nucleated cell counts per sample were estimated from amplification of reference gene primers within the assay. To quantify the absolute abundance of each unique TCRbeta CDR3 rearrangement, sequence reads were collapsed and filtered. For each sample, productive Simpson clonality was calculated as the square root of Simpson's diversity index across productive rearrangements. Not all clones reach the TCRdb copy of this immuneACCESS table, which keeps in-frame sequences only. Checked studies attribute under half of the gap to unresolved V genes and leave the rest unexplained. The D gene and trimming were derived from the DNA, and the V and J assignments and clone size from that table. This sample is represented by 250,000 or so clones; about 86% of them were singletons. The ten most abundant clones make up nearly 9% of the sample.

This clone appeared a single time. Its target antigen remains unknown. The record has no base qualities; no much larger clone is one base away. Each collaborating institution followed its own protocols to collect whole blood in K2EDTA tubes. For TCRbeta analysis, collaborator samples were shipped as frozen whole blood, as isolated PBMCs, or as DNA extracted from either sample type. The TCR comes from a man of 80 years or more with acute or convalescent COVID-19. The specimen was peripheral blood.

CDR3 sequence: CASSPGLAGEQYF. At the DNA level, the sequence is TGTGCCAGCAGCCCAGGACTAGCAGGCGAGCAGTACTTC. Recombination joined TRBV12-3 or TRBV12-4 with TRBJ2-7, with TRBD2 matching 8 junction bases. Unmatched junction bases come to 7, with V trimmed by 6 bases and J by 6 bases. The CDR3 numbers 13 residues from cysteine through phenylalanine. Only CDR3 DNA is held: 39 bases, read in frame from base 1.